This T cell receptor (beta chain) was observed in a study of spatial heterogeneity in lung cancer. Study context: More than ten raw reads, on average, carried each unique TCR and UMI combination.

Time point reported: sample taken at primary tumor resection. The CDR3 totals 15 residues. Germline values: CDR1 GTSNPN, CDR2 SVGIG (reference sequence). The ends were cut back, 1 base at V and 0 bases at J, with 12 bases in the middle. TCRdb reanalysed the 5' RACE reads using MiXCR and keeps one entry per CDR3 protein. Of more than 6,000 distinct CDR3 sequences in the sample, 9.7% were seen once. V usage is TRBV30 and J usage is TRBJ1-1; TRBD1 is a possible D gene (5 bases). The sequencing here drew on normal lung tissue next to the tumor, taken at surgery. This sequence originates from a male donor with early-stage non-small cell lung cancer. Here the CDR3 DNA reads TGTGCCTGGAGTGGCAGGGTTGCTCTGAACACTGAAGCTTTCTTT. This translates into CAWSGRVALNTEAFF.